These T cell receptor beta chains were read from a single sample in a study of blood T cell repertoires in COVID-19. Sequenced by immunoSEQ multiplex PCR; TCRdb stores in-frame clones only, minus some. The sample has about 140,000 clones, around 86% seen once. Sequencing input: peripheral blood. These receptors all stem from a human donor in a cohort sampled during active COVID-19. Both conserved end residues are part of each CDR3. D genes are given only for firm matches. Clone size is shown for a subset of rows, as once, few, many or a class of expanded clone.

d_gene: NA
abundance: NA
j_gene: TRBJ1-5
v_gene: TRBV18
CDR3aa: CASSRQERNQPQHF
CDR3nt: TGTGCCAGCTCCCGACAGGAACGCAATCAGCCCCAGCATTTT

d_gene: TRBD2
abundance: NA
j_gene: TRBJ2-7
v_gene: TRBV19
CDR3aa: CATRGTSGTYEQYF
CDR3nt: TGTGCCACGCGCGGGACTAGCGGTACCTACGAGCAGTACTTC

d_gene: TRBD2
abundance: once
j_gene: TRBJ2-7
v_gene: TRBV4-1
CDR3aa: CASELSVAGSGRGGNEQYF
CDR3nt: TGCGCCAGCGAATTATCTGTAGCGGGTAGCGGGAGGGGAGGGAACGAGCAGTACTTC

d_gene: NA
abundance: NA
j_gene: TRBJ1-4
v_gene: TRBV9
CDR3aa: CASRTGAAVEKLFF
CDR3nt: TGTGCCAGCAGGACGGGTGCAGCGGTGGAAAAACTGTTTTTT

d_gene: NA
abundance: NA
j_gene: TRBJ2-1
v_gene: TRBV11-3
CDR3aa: CASSPGTTSYNEQFF
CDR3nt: TGTGCCAGCAGCCCTGGGACAACCTCCTACAATGAGCAGTTCTTC

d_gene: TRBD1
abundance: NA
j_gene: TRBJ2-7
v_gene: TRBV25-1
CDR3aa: CASSDPGQANYEQYF
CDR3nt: TGTGCCAGCAGTGACCCGGGACAGGCAAACTACGAGCAGTACTTC

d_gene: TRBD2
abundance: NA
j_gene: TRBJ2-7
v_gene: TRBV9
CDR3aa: CASSPPGLAGGYEQYF
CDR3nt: TGTGCCAGCAGCCCCCCGGGGCTAGCGGGAGGCTACGAGCAGTACTTC

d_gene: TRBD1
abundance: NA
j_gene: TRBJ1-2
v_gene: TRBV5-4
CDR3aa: CASSRGTGLANYGYTF
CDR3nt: TGTGCCAGCAGCAGAGGGACAGGCCTGGCTAACTATGGCTACACCTTC

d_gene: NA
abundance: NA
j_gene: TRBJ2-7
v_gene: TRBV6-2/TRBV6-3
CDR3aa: CASSLAVRSNSYEQYF
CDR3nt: TGTGCCAGCAGTTTAGCGGTCCGGAGCAACTCCTACGAGCAGTACTTC

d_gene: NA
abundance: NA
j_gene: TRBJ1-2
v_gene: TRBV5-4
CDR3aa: CASSSDLRWSSYNYFGYTF
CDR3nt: TGTGCCAGCAGCTCCGATCTGCGTTGGTCTTCCTATAACTATTTTGGCTACACCTTC

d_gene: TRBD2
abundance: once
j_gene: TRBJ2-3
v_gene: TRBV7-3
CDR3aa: CASSLSPLAGDTQYF
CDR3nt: TGTGCCAGCAGCTTGTCCCCTCTAGCGGGAGATACGCAGTATTTT

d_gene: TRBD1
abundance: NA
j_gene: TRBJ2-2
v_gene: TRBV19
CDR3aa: CASSLTGVTGELFF
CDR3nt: TGTGCCAGTAGTTTGACAGGGGTGACCGGGGAGCTGTTTTTT

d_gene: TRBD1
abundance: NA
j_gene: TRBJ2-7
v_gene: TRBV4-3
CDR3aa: CASSQENPGTVYYEQYF
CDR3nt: TGCGCCAGCAGCCAAGAGAACCCCGGGACAGTTTATTACGAGCAGTACTTC

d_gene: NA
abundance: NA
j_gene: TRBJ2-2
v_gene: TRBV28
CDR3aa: CASSVYKRWASGELFF
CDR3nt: TGTGCCAGCAGCGTTTATAAGCGGTGGGCATCCGGGGAGCTGTTTTTT

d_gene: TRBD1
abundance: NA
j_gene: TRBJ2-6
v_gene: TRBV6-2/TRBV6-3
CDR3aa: CASSYSRGGATNGANVLTF
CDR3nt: TGTGCCAGCAGTTACTCGAGAGGGGGCGCGACGAATGGGGCCAACGTCCTGACTTTC

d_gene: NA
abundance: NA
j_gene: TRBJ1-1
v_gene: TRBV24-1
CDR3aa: CATKGPGDTEAFF
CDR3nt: TGTGCCACCAAAGGACCAGGGGACACTGAAGCTTTCTTT

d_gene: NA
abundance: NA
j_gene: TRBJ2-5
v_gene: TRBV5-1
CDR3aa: CASSSDRAGGTQYF
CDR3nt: TGCGCCAGCAGCTCGGACAGAGCTGGGGGGACCCAGTACTTC

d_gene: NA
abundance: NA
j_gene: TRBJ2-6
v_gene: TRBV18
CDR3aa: CASSYIGTGVSGANVLTF
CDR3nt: TGTGCCAGCTCGTATATCGGGACTGGCGTCTCTGGGGCCAACGTCCTGACTTTC

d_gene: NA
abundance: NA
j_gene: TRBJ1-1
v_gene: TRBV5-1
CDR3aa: CASSLEPVGGIGTEAFF
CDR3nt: TGCGCCAGCAGCTTGGAACCGGTGGGAGGGATTGGCACTGAAGCTTTCTTT

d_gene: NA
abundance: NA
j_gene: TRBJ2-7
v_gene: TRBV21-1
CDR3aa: CASRGPQGTLPYEQYF
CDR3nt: TGTGCCAGCAGGGGCCCCCAGGGAACACTTCCCTACGAGCAGTACTTC

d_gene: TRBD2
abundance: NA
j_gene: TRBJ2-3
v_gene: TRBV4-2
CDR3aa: CASSPSGTSGRVDTQYF
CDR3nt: TGTGCCAGCAGCCCCTCCGGGACTAGCGGGAGAGTGGATACGCAGTATTTT

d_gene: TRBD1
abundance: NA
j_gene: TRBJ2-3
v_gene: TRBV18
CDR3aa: CASSPGADRGPRYGQYF
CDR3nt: TGTGCCAGCTCACCAGGTGCCGACAGGGGCCCTAGGTACGGGCAGTATTTT

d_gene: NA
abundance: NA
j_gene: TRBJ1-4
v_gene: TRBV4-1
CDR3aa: CASSLRSTNEKLFF
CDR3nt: TGCGCCAGCAGCCTACGGTCAACTAATGAAAAACTGTTTTTT

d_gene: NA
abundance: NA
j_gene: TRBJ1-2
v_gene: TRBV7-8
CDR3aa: CASSLAPGLYYGYTF
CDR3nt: TGTGCCAGCAGCTTAGCGCCAGGGCTGTACTATGGCTACACCTTC

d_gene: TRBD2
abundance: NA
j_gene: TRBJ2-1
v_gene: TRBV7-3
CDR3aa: CASSTMGTSSYNEQFF
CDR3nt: TGTGCCAGCAGCACCATGGGGACTAGCAGCTACAATGAGCAGTTCTTC

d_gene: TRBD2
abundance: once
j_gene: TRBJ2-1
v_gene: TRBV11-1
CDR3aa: CASSSRGSGRVDEQFF
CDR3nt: TGTGCCAGCAGCTCCCGGGGTAGCGGGAGGGTCGATGAGCAGTTCTTC

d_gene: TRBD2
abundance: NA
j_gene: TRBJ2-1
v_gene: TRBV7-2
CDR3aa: CASSPRGSGYYNEQFF
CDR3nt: TGTGCCAGCAGCCCCCGGGGTAGCGGGTACTACAATGAGCAGTTCTTC

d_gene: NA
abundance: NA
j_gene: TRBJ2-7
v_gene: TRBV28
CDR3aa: CASVTSSYEQYF
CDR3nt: TGTGCCAGCGTGACAAGCTCCTACGAGCAGTACTTC

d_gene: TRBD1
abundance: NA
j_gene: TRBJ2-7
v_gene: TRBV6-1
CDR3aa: CASSESGQGNPYEQYF
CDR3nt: TGTGCCAGCAGCGAATCGGGACAGGGGAATCCCTACGAGCAGTACTTC

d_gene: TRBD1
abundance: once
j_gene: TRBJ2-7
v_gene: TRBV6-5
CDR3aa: CASRRDRGMNEQYF
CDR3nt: TGTGCCAGCAGGAGGGACAGGGGCATGAACGAGCAGTACTTC

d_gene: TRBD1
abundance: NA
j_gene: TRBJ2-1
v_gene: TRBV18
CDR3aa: CASSPAVGRGKLYNEQFF
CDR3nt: TGTGCCAGCTCACCCGCGGTTGGCAGGGGGAAACTCTACAATGAGCAGTTCTTC

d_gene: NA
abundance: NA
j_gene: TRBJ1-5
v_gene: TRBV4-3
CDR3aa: CASSQEYSFPGPQHF
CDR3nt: TGCGCCAGCAGCCAAGAGTACTCATTCCCTGGGCCCCAGCATTTT